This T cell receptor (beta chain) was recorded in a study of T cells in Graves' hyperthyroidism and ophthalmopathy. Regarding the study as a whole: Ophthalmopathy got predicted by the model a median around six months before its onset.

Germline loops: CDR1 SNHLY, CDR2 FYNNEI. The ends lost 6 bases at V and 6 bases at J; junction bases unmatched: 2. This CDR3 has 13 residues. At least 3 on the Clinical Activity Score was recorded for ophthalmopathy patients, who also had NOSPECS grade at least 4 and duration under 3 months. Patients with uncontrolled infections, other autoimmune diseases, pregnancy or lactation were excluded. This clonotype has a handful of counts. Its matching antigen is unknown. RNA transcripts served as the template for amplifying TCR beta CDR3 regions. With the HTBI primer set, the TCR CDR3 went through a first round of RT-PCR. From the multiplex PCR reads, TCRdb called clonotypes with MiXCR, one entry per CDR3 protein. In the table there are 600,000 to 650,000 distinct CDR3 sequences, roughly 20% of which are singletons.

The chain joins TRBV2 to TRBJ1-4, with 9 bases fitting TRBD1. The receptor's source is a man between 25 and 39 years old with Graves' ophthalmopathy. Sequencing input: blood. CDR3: CASRGQGYEKLFF. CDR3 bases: TGTGCCAGCAGGGGACAGGGTTATGAAAAACTGTTTTTT.